The 3 T cell receptor beta chains reported below all come from one sample, sequenced in a study of blood T cell repertoires in COVID-19. Here immunoSEQ multiplex PCR was the method, and the copy in TCRdb shows in-frame clones only, minus some. This sample has fewer than 65,000 clones, with 70% to 90% found just once. Source material: peripheral blood. The receptors originated from a human donor in a cohort sampled during active COVID-19.

This chain uses TRBV9 with TRBJ2-3; no clear D. The CDR3 is 12 residues long. The germline gives CDR1 SGDLS, CDR2 YYNGEE. V was trimmed by 4 bases and J by 0 bases, leaving 3 bases between them. CDR3: CASSLSTDTQYF. DNA of the CDR3: TGTGCCAGCAGCCTTAGCACAGATACGCAGTATTTT.

This rearrangement joins TRBV13 to TRBJ2-5; 11 nucleotides agree with TRBD2. V lost 2 bases and J lost 2; bases outside the gene matches: 7. The germline CDR1 and CDR2 sequences are PRHDT and FYEKMQ (reference sequence). This CDR3 has 17 amino acids. The CDR3 nucleotides are TGTGCCAGCAGCTTAAGGGCTAGCGGGGGGCGTCAAGAGACCCAGTACTTC. This codes for CASSLRASGGRQETQYF. Full variable domain (rest looked up from reference TRBV13 and TRBJ2-5): AAGVIQSPRHLIKEKRETATLKCYPIPRHDTVYWYQQGPGQDPQFLISFYEKMQSDKGSIPDRFSAQQFSDYHSELNMSSLELGDSALYFCASSLRASGGRQETQYFGPGTRLLVL.

Concerning this clone itself: The junction does not match germline at one end; this may be a read error. Other DNA sequences in this sample translate to the same CDR3. The CDR3, as DNA: TGCGCTAGCAGCGACGGGACAGGTGAACACAATGAGCAGTTCTTC. Its translation is CASSDGTGEHNEQFF. The chain uses TRBV5-1 and TRBJ2-1; the match to TRBD1 covers 8 bases. The length of the CDR3 is 15 residues. The germline V gene has CDR1 SGHRS and CDR2 YFSETQ. The complete variable domain, with remaining parts taken from reference TRBV5-1 and TRBJ2-1, reads KAGVTQTPRYLIKTRGQQVTLSCSPISGHRSVSWYQQTPGQGLQFLFEYFSETQRNKGNFPGRFSGRQFSNSRSEMNVSTLELGDSALYLCASSDGTGEHNEQFFGPGTRLTVL.